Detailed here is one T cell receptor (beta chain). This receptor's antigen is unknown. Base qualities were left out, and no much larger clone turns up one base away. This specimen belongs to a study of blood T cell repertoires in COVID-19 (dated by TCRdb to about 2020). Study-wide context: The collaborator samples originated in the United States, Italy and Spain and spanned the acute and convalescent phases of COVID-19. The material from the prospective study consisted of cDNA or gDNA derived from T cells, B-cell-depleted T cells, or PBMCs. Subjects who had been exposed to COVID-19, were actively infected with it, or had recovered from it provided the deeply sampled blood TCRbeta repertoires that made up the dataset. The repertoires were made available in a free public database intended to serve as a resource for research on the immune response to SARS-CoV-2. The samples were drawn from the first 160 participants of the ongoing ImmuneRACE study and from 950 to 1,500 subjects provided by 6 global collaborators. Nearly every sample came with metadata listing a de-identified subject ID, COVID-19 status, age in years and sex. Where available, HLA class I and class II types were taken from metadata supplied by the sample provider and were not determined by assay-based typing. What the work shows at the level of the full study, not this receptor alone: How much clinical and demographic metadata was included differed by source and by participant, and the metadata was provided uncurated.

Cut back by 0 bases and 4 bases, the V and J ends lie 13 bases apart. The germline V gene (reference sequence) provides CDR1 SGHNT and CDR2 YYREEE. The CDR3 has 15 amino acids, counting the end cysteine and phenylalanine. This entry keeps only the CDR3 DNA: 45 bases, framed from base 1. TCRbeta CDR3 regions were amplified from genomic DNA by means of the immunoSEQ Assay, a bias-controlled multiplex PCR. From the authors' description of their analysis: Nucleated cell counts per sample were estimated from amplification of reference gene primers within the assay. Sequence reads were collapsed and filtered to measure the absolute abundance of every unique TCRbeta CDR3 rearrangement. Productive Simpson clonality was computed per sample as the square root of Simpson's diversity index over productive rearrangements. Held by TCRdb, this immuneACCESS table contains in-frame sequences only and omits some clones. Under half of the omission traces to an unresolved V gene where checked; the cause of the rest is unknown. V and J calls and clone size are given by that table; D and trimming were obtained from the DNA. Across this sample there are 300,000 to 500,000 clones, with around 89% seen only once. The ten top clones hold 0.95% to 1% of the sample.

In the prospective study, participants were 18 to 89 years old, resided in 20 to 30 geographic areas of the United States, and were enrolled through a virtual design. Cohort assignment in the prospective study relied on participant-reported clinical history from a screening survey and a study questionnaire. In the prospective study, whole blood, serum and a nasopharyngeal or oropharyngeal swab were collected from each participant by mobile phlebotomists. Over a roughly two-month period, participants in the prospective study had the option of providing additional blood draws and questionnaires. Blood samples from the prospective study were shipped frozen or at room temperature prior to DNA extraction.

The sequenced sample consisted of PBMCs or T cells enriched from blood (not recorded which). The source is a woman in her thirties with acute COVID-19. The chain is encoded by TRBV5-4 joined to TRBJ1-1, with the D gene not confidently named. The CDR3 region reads CASSLDPLSGTEAFF. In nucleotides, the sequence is TGTGCCAGCAGCTTGGACCCTCTATCGGGCACTGAAGCTTTCTTT.